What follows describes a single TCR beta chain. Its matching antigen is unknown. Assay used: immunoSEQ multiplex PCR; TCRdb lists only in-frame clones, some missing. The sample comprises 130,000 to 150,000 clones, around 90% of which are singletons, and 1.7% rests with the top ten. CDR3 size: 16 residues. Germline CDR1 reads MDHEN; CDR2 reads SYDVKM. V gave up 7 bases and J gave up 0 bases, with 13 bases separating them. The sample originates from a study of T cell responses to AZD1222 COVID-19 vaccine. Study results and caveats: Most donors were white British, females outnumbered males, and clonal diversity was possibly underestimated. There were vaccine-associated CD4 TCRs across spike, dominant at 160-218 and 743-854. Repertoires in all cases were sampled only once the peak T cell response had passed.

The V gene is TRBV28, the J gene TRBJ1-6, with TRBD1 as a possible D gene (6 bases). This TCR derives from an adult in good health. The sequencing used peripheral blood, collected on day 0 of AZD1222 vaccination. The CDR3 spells CASTSGGVSYNSPLHF. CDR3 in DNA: TGTGCCAGCACCTCGGGGGGCGTCTCCTATAATTCACCCCTCCACTTT.